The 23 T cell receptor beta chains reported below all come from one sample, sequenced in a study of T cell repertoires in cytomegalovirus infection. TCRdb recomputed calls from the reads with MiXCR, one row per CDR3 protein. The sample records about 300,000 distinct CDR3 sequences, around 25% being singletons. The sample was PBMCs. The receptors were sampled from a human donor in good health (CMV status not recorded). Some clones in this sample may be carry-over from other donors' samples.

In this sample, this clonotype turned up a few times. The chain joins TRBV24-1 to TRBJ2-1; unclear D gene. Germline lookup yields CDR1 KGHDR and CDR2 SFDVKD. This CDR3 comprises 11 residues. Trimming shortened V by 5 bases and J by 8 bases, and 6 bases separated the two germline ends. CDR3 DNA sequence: TGTGCCACCAGTGGCCATGATGAGCAGTTCTTC. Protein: CATSGHDEQFF.

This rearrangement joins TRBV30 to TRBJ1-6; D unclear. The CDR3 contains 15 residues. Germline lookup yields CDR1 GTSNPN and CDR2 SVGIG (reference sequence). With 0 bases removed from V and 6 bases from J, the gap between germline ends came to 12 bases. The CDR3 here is CAWSVREASNSPLHF. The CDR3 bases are TGTGCCTGGAGTGTACGGGAGGCCTCTAATTCACCCCTCCACTTT.

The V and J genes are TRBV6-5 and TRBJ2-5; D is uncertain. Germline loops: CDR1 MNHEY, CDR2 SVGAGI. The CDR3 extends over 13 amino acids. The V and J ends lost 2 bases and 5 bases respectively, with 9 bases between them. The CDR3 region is CASSYLALETQYF. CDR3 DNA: TGTGCCAGCAGTTACCTGGCGTTGGAGACCCAGTACTTC.

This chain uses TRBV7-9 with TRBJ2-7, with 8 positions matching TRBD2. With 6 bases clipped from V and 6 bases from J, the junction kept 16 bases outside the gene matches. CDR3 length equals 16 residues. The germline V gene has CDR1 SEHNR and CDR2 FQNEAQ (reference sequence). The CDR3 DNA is TGTGCCAGCAGACCTAACGGCGGGGGGCTGGCGGCCGAGCAGTACTTC. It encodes CASRPNGGGLAAEQYF. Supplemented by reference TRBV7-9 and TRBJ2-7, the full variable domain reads DTGVSQNPRHKITKRGQNVTFRCDPISEHNRLYWYRQTLGQGPEFLTYFQNEAQLEKSRLLSDRFSAERPKGSFSTLEIQRTEQGDSAMYLCASRPNGGGLAAEQYFGPGTRLTVT.

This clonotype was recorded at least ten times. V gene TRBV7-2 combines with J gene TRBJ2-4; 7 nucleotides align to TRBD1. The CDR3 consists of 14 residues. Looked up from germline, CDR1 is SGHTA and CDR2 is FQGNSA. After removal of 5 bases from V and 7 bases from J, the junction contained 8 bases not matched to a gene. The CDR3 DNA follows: TGTGCCAGCAGCCTTCCGACAGGGAGTAACATTCAGTACTTC. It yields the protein CASSLPTGSNIQYF.

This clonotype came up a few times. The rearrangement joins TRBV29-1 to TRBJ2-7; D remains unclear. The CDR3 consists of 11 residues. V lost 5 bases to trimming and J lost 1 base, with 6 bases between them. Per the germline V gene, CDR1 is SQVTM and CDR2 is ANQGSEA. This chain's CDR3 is CSVLDSYEQYF. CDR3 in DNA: TGCAGCGTTCTGGATTCCTACGAGCAGTACTTC.

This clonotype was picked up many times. The CDR3 DNA reads TGTGCCAGCAGCTTACTAGCGGGAGGGCCCCCAGATACGCAGTATTTT. Its protein is CASSLLAGGPPDTQYF. V usage is TRBV7-2 and J usage is TRBJ2-3; TRBD2 agrees at 12 bases. The V gene end was trimmed by 2 bases and the J gene end by 4 bases; junction bases not matched to a gene: 4. This CDR3 is 16 amino acids long. Germline V gene data show CDR1 as SGHTA and CDR2 as FQGNSA. The full variable domain, completed using reference TRBV7-2 and TRBJ2-3, is GAGVSQSPSNKVTEKGKDVELRCDPISGHTALYWYRQSLGQGLEFLIYFQGNSAPDKSGLPSDRFSAERTGGSVSTLTIQRTQQEDSAVYLCASSLLAGGPPDTQYFGPGTRLTVL.

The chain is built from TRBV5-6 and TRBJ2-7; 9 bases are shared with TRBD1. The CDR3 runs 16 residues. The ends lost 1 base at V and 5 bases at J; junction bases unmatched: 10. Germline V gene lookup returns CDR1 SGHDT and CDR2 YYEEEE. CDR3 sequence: CASSLYLGQGTDEQYF. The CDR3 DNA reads TGTGCCAGCAGCTTGTATTTGGGACAGGGTACCGACGAGCAGTACTTC.

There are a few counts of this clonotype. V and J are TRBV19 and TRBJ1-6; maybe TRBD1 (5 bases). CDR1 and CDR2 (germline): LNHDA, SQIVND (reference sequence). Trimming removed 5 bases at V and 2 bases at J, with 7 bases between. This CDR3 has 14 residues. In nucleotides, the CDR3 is TGTGCCAGTAGTGTGACAGCCTATAATTCACCCCTCCACTTT. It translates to CASSVTAYNSPLHF.

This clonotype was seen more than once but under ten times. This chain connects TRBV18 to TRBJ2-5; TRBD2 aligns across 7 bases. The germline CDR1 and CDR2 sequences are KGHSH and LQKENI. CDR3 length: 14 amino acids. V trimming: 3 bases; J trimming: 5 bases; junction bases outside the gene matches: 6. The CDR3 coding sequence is TGTGCCAGCTCACCGGGAGGGACTAAGGAGACCCAGTACTTC. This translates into CASSPGGTKETQYF.

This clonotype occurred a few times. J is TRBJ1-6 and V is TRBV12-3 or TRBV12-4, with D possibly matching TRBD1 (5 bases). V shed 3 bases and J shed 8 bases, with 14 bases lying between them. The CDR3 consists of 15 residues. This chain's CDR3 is CASSLIGGADSPLHF. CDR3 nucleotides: TGTGCCAGCAGTTTGATAGGAGGGGCGGATTCACCCCTCCACTTT.

For the CDR3, the DNA is TGCAGTGCTACCCCCGGGCGAAGAACTACCGGGGAGCTGTTTTTT. It yields the protein CSATPGRRTTGELFF. The chain employs TRBV20-1 and TRBJ2-2; D gene unclear. Germline assignment: CDR1 DFQATT and CDR2 SNEGSKA (reference sequence). V was clipped by 4 bases and J by 5 bases, with 17 bases between them. The CDR3 runs 15 residues.

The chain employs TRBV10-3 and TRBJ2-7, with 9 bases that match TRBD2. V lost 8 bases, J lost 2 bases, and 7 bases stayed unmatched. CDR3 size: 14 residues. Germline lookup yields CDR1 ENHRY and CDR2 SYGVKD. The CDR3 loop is CAIGEVAGAYEQYF. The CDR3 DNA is TGTGCCATCGGAGAGGTAGCGGGGGCCTACGAGCAGTACTTC.

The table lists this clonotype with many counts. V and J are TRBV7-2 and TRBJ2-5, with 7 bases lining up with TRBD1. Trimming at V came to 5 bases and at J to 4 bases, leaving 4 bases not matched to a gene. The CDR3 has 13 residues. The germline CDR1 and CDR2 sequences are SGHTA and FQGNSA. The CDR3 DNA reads TGTGCCAGCAGCAAACAGGGGACAGAGACCCAGTACTTC. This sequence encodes CASSKQGTETQYF.

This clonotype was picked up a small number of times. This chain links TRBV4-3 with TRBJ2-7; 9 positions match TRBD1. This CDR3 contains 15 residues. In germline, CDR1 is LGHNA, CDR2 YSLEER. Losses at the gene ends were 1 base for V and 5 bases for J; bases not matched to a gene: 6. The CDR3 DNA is TGCGCCAGCAGCCAAGGGGCGGGACAGGGAAACGAGCAGTACTTC. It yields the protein CASSQGAGQGNEQYF.

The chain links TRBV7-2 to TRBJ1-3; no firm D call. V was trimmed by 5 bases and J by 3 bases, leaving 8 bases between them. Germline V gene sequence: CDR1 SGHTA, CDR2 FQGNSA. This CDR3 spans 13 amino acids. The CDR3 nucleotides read TGTGCCAGCAGCCTACCTCTTGGAAACACCATATATTTT. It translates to CASSLPLGNTIYF.

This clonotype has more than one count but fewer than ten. CDR3 region: CASHKQYGGYTF. CDR3 DNA: TGTGCCAGCCATAAACAGTACGGTGGCTACACCTTC. The rearrangement uses TRBV28 and TRBJ1-2; D remains unclear. Trimming took off 8 bases at V and 7 bases at J, with 14 bases between the two ends. From germline, CDR1 is MDHEN and CDR2 SYDVKM. There are 12 residues in the CDR3.

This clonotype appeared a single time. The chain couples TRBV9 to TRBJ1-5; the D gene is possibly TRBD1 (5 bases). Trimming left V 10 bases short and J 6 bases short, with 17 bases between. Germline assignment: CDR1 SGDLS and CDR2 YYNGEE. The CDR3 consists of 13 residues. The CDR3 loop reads CADGRGGGQPQHF. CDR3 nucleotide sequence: TGTGCCGACGGACGGGGGGGAGGTCAGCCCCAGCATTTT.

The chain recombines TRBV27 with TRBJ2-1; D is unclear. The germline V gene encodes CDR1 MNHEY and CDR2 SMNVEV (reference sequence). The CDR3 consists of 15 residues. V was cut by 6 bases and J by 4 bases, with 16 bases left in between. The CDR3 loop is CASRRLIWGYNEQFF. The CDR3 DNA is TGTGCCAGCAGAAGGTTAATTTGGGGATACAATGAGCAGTTCTTC.

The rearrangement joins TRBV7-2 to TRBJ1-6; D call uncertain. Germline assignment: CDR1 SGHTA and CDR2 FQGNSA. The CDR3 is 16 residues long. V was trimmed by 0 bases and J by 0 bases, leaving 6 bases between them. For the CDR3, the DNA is TGTGCCAGCAGCTTAGCTATGAGCTCCTATAATTCACCCCTCCACTTT. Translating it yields CASSLAMSSYNSPLHF.

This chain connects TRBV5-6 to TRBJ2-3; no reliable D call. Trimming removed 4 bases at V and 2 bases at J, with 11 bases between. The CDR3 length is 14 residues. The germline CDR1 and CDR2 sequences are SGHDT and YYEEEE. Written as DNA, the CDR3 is TGTGCCAGCAGCCGCGGTGGATTCACAGATACGCAGTATTTT. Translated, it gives CASSRGGFTDTQYF.

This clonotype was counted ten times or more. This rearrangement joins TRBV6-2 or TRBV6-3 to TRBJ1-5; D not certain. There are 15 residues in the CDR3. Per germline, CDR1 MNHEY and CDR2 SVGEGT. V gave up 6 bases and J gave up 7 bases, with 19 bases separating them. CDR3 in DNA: TGTGCCAGCAGCGACGGCCTGCTGGCCGACCAGCCCCAGCATTTT. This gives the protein CASSDGLLADQPQHF.

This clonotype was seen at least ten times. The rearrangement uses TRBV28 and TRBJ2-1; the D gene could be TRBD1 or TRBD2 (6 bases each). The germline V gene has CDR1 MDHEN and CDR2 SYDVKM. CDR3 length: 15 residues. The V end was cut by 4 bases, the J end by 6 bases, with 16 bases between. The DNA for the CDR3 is TGTGCCAGCAGTTGGGGGGACACTAAGGGCAATGAGCAGTTCTTC. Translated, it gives CASSWGDTKGNEQFF. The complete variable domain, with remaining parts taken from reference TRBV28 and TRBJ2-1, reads DVKVTQSSRYLVKRTGEKVFLECVQDMDHENMFWYRQDPGLGLRLIYFSYDVKMKEKGDIPEGYSVSREKKERFSLILESASTNQTSMYLCASSWGDTKGNEQFFGPGTRLTVL.